The sample holds one count of the clone carrying this TCR beta chain. Some clones are missing from TCRdb's copy, which holds only in-frame ones; the method was immunoSEQ multiplex PCR. The data show under 250,000 clones, roughly 82% seen once. This entry is derived from a study of blood T cell repertoires in COVID-19. Across the study: Sites in the United States, Italy and Spain provided acute and convalescent COVID-19 samples.

The ends were cut back, 3 bases at V and 4 bases at J, with 13 bases in the middle. The CDR3 covers 16 residues. The V gene's germline CDR1 is KGHSH and CDR2 LQKENI. The J gene is TRBJ1-6, the V gene TRBV18; the D gene is possibly TRBD1 (5 bases). The sample was peripheral blood. The clonotype was recovered from a woman over 75 with COVID-19, enrolled during active disease. CDR3 loop: CASSPQGPMYNSPLHF. The CDR3, as DNA: TGTGCCAGCTCACCGCAGGGCCCCATGTATAATTCACCCCTCCACTTT.